This T cell receptor (beta chain) is from a study of cytomegalovirus exposure and HLA in healthy donors. Study-wide background: Early on, a data release was issued that held tens of millions of unique TCRs from HLA-typed donors.

Primers for the PCR totalled 60 Vbeta and 13 Jbeta. Only in-frame clones appear in the TCRdb table, and some are missing; sequencing was by immunoSEQ multiplex PCR. Of approximately 85,000 clones in the sample, roughly 80% were seen once. Unmatched junction bases numbered 10, after V lost 3 bases and J lost 4 bases. CDR3 size: 17 residues. Germline values: CDR1 WNHNN, CDR2 SYGVQD (reference sequence). Overall study results and limits: TRBV6-2, TRBV6-3 and some other V segments were unresolvable in 87-base-pair reads. Common viral pathogens seemed, in a later analysis, to connect with several of the most significant clusters.

As concerns this clone: Its antigen is undetermined.

The TCR comes from a man between 50 and 59 years old in good health and CMV-seropositive. Sequenced sample: PBMCs. The chain couples TRBV10-1 to TRBJ1-4; TRBD1 matches 8 bases. The CDR3 nucleotides are TGCGCCAGCAGTGAAAGGGACAGGCTCTTTCGTAATGAAAAACTGTTTTTT. Amino acids: CASSERDRLFRNEKLFF.